The 15 T cell receptor beta chains given below trace back to one sample, sequenced in a study of blood T cell repertoires in COVID-19. TCRdb's table, derived via immunoSEQ multiplex PCR, lists solely in-frame clones and lacks some. The sample shows around 310,000 clones, about 90% of them seen only once. Sequenced sample: PBMCs or T cells enriched from blood (not recorded which). These receptors were taken from a woman aged 25 to 39 who had recovered from COVID-19.

The chain employs TRBV6-2 or TRBV6-3 and TRBJ2-7, with D unclear. V was trimmed by 0 bases and J by 0 bases, leaving 6 bases between them. The CDR3 extends over 14 amino acids. Germline loops: CDR1 MNHEY, CDR2 SVGEGT. The CDR3 DNA reads as TGTGCCAGCAGTTACTCCAGGTCCTCCTACGAGCAGTACTTC. It encodes CASSYSRSSYEQYF.

This rearrangement joins TRBV2 to TRBJ2-1; possible D gene TRBD2, 5 bases. CDR1 SNHLY and CDR2 FYNNEI come from the germline V gene. Trimming pared 7 bases from V and 6 bases from J, leaving 13 bases between. The CDR3 covers 13 residues. In nucleotides, the CDR3 is TGTGCCAGCACTCTGACTATCCCCAATGAGCAGTTCTTC. This encodes CASTLTIPNEQFF.

The J gene is TRBJ1-2, the V gene TRBV7-9, with 10 bases that match TRBD1. The CDR3 is 14 residues long. V lost 8 bases to trimming and J lost 3 bases; unmatched junction nucleotides: 6. Germline loops: CDR1 SEHNR, CDR2 FQNEAQ (reference sequence). CDR3 in amino acids: CASELTGGDYGYTF. The CDR3, as DNA: TGTGCCAGCGAACTGACAGGGGGCGACTATGGCTACACCTTC.

The chain employs TRBV4-1 and TRBJ2-1, with a weak D call TRBD2 (6 bases). Between the trimmed V and J ends, which lost 4 bases and 8 bases, there was a span of 15 bases. Germline lookup yields CDR1 MGHRA and CDR2 YSYEKL. There are 14 residues in the CDR3. This CDR3 is CASSRTSTNYEQFF. DNA for the CDR3: TGCGCCAGCAGCCGCACTAGCACGAACTATGAGCAGTTCTTC.

The CDR3, as DNA: TGCGCCAGCAGCTTGAGGACTAGCGGGGGTAATGAGCAGTTCTTC. Translating gives CASSLRTSGGNEQFF. The chain carries TRBV5-1 and TRBJ2-1; 13 bases line up with TRBD2. The CDR3 sequence is 15 residues long. Trimming removed 1 base from V and 7 bases from J; junction bases left unmatched: 2. Germline CDR1 is SGHRS and CDR2 is YFSETQ.

This chain uses TRBV11-2 with TRBJ2-7; 13 bases are shared with TRBD2. Germline assignment: CDR1 SGHAT and CDR2 FQNNGV. V was pared by 0 bases and J by 7 bases, with 18 bases of the junction left unmatched. The CDR3 is made up of 20 amino acids. CDR3 nucleotides: TGTGCCAGCAGCTTAGATCGGACTAGCGGGAGAACCGGGCCATTGGGGGAGCAGTACTTC. Encoded protein: CASSLDRTSGRTGPLGEQYF.

CDR3: CASSYRDLYEQYF. DNA of the CDR3: TGTGCCAGCAGCTACAGGGACCTATACGAGCAGTACTTC. The chain combines TRBV12-3 or TRBV12-4 with TRBJ2-7; possible D gene TRBD1, 6 bases. Trimming pared 6 bases from V and 4 bases from J, leaving 13 bases between. This CDR3 is 13 amino acids long.

This chain connects TRBV19 to TRBJ2-1; possibly TRBD2 for D (6 bases). Trimming left V 8 bases short and J 9 bases short, with 23 bases between. Germline V CDR1 and CDR2: LNHDA, SQIVND (reference sequence). The CDR3 loop spans 15 amino acids. CDR3 region: CASRQFSSGRSEQFF. CDR3 DNA: TGTGCCAGTCGTCAGTTTTCGAGCGGGCGCAGTGAGCAGTTCTTC.

The chain links TRBV6-5 to TRBJ1-5; weak D call: TRBD1 (5 bases). This CDR3 comprises 14 residues. Per germline, CDR1 MNHEY and CDR2 SVGAGI. V was cut by 3 bases and J by 4 bases, with 10 bases left in between. The CDR3 reads CASSYQGWNQPQHF. The CDR3 DNA reads as TGTGCCAGCAGTTATCAGGGTTGGAATCAGCCCCAGCATTTT.

This clone is a singleton in its sample. The chain couples TRBV19 to TRBJ2-1, with D perhaps matching TRBD2 (8 bases). Looked up from germline, CDR1 is LNHDA and CDR2 is SQIVND (reference sequence). The CDR3 is made up of 19 amino acids. V gave up 2 bases and J gave up 5 bases, with 25 bases separating them. The CDR3 coding sequence is TGTGCCAGTAGTATATTCCCCCGCCGCGGGGGGACAGCCGACAATGAGCAGTTCTTC. Its translation: CASSIFPRRGGTADNEQFF.

CDR3 coding DNA: TGTGCCAGCAGCGGGCGATCGGACAGGGCGATGTGGCAGCCCCAGCATTTT. This codes for CASSGRSDRAMWQPQHF. V and J are TRBV6-2 or TRBV6-3 and TRBJ1-5; 8 bases are a match to TRBD1. The CDR3 covers 17 residues. CDR1 is MNHEY, CDR2 SVGEGT, per germline. Trimming removed 6 bases from V and 7 bases from J; junction bases left unmatched: 17.

The chain has TRBV7-3 and TRBJ1-1, with TRBD1 matching 12 bases. The J segment lost 14 bases and the V segment lost 2 bases, leaving 6 bases of the junction unmatched. This CDR3 is 13 amino acids long. The germline CDR1 and CDR2 sequences are SGHTA and FQGTGA. DNA for the CDR3: TGTGCCAGCAGCTTAGTGGCGGGACAGGGGGCCTTCTTT. Protein sequence: CASSLVAGQGAFF.

The chain combines TRBV14 with TRBJ2-1; 11 bases fit TRBD2. J lost 0 bases, V lost 6 bases, and 7 bases had no gene match. Germline values: CDR1 SGHDN, CDR2 FVKESK. This CDR3 comprises 17 residues. The CDR3 protein is CASSLRTSGFSYNEQFF. The DNA for the CDR3 is TGTGCCAGCAGTCTTAGGACTAGCGGGTTCTCCTACAATGAGCAGTTCTTC.

The V and J genes are TRBV28 and TRBJ1-5; maybe TRBD1 (5 bases). The germline V gene has CDR1 MDHEN and CDR2 SYDVKM. The CDR3 length is 13 residues. V lost 10 bases, J lost 3 bases, and 13 bases lay in between. The CDR3 sequence is CATARGYNQPQHF. The CDR3 DNA is TGTGCCACCGCCCGGGGGTACAATCAGCCCCAGCATTTT.

This clone was recorded once. This chain links TRBV11-2 with TRBJ2-1; D is perhaps TRBD2 (6 bases). Germline values: CDR1 SGHAT, CDR2 FQNNGV. Trimming cost V 5 bases and J 4 bases, with 21 bases left between them. This CDR3 has 17 amino acids. CDR3 in amino acids: CASSPFHAGSGYNEQFF. The CDR3 nucleotides are TGTGCCAGCAGCCCCTTCCACGCGGGATCGGGATACAATGAGCAGTTCTTC.